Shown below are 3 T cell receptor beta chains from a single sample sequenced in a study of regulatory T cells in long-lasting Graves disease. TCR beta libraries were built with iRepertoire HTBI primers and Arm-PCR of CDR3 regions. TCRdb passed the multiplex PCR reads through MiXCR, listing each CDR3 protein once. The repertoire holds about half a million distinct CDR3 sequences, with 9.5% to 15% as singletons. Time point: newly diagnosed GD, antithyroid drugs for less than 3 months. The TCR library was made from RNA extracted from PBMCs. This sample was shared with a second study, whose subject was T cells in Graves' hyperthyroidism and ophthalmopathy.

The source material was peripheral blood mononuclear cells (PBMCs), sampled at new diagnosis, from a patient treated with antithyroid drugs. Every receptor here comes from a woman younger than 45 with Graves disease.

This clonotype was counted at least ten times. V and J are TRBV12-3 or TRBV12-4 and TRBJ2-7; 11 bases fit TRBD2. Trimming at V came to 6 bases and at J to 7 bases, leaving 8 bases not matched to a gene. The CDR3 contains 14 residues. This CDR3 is CASRVAGGPVEQYF. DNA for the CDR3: TGTGCCAGCAGGGTAGCGGGAGGGCCGGTAGAGCAGTACTTC.

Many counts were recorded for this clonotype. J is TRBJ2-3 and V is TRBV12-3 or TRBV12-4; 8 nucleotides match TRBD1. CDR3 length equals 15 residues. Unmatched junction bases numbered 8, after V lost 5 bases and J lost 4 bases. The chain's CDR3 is CASSPRTGNADTQYF. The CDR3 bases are TGTGCCAGCAGTCCCCGGACAGGGAATGCAGATACGCAGTATTTT.

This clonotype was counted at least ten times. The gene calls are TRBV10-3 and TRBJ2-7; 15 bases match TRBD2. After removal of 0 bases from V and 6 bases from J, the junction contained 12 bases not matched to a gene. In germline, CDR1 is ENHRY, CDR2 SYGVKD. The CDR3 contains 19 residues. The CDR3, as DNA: TGTGCCATCAGTGAGTCTGCGGGGACTAGCGGGAGGATAAGAGGCGAGCAGTACTTC. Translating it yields CAISESAGTSGRIRGEQYF.